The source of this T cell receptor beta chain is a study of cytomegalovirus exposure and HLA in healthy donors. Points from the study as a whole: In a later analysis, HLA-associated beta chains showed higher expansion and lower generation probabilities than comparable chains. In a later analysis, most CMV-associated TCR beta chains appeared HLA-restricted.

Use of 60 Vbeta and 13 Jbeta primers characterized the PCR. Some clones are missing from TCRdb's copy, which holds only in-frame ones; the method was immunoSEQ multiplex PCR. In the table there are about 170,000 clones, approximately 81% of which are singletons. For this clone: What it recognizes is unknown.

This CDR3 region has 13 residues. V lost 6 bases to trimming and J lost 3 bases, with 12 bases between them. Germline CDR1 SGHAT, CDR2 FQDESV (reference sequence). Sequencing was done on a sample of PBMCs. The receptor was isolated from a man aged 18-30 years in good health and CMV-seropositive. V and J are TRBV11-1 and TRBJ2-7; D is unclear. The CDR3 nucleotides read TGTGCCAGCAGTTCCCCAGACAACTACGAGCAGTACTTC. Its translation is CASSSPDNYEQYF.